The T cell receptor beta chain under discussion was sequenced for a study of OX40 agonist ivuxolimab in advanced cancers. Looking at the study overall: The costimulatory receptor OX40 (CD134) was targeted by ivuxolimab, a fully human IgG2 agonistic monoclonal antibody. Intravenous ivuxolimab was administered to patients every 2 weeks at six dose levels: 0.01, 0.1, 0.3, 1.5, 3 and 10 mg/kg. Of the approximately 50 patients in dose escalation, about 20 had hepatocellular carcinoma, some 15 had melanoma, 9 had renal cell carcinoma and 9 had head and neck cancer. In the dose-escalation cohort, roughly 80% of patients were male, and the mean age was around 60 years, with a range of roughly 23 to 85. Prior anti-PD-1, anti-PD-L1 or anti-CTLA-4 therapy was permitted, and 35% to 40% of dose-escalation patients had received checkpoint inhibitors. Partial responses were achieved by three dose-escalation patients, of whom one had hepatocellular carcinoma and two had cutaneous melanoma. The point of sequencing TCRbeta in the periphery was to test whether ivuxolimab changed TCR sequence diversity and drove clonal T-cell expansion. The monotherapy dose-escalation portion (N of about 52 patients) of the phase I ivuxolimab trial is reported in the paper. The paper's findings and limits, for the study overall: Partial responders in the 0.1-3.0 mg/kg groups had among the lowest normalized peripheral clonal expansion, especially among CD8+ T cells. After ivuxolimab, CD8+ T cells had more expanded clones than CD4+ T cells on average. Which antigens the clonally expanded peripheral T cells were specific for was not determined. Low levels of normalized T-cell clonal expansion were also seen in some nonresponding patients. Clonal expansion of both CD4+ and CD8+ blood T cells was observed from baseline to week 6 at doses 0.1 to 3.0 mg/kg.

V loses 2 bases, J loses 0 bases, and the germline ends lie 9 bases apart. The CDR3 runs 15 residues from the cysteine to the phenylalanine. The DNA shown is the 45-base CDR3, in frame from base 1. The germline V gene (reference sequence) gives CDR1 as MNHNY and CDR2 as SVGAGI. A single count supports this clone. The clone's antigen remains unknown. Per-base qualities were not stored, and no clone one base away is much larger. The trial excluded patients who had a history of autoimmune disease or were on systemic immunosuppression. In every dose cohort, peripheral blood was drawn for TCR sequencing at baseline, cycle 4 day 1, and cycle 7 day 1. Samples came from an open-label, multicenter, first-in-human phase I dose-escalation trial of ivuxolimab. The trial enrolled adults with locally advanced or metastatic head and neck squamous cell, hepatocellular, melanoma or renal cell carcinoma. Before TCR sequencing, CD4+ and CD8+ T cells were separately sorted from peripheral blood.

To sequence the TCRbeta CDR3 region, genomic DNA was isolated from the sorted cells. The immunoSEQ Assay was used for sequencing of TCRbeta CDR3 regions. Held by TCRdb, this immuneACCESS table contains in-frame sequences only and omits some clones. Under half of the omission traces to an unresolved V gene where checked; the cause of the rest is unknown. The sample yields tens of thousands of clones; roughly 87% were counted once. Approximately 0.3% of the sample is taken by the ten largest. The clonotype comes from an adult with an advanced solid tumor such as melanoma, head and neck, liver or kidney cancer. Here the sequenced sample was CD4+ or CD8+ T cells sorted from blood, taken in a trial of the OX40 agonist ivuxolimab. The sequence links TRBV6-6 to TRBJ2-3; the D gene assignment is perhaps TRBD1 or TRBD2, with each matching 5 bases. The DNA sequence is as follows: TGTGCCAGCAGTTACGGGACGGGGAGCACAGATACGCAGTATTTT. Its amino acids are CASSYGTGSTDTQYF.